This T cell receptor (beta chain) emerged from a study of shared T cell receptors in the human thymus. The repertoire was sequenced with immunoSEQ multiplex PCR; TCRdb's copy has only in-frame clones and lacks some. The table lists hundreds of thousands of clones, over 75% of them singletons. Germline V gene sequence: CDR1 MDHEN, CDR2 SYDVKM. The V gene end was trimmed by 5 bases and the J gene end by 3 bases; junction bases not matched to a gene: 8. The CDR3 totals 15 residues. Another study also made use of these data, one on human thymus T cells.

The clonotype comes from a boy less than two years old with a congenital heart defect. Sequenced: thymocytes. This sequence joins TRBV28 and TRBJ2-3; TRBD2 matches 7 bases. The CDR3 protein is CASSPTREGTDTQYF. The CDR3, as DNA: TGTGCCAGCAGTCCTACTAGGGAGGGGACAGATACGCAGTATTTT.